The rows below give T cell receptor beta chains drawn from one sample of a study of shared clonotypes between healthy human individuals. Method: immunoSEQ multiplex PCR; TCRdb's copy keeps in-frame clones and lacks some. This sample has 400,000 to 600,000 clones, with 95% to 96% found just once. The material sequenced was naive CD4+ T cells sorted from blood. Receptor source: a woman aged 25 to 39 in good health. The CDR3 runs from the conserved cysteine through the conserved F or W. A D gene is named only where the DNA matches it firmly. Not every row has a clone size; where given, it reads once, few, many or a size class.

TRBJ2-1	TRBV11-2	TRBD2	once	TGTGCCAGCAGCCTAGCGGGAGATCCCAATGAGCAGTTCTTC	CASSLAGDPNEQFF
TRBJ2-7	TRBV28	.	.	TGTGCCAGCCGCCGCCTGGGGGTCTCCTACGAGCAGTACTTC	CASRRLGVSYEQYF
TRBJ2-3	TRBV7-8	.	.	TGTGCCAGCAGCTCACCCGCGGGGAGCACAGATACGCAGTATTTT	CASSSPAGSTDTQYF
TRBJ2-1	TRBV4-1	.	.	TGCGCCAGCAGCCCTCGTGGAGAGGCCTACAATGAGCAGTTCTTC	CASSPRGEAYNEQFF
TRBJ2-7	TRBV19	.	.	TGTGCCAGTAGTATTGTCGGGAGTAGTTCCTACGAGCAGTACTTC	CASSIVGSSSYEQYF
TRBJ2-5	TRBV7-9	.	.	TGTGCCAGCAGCTTATGGGTCGAAGCCCTCCAAGAGACCCAGTACTTC	CASSLWVEALQETQYF
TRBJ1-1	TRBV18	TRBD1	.	TGTGCCAGCTCACCAATGACAGGGTCGAGGACTGAAGCTTTCTTT	CASSPMTGSRTEAFF
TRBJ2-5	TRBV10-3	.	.	TGTGCCATGGGATGGGAGGTTGGAGAGACCCAGTACTTC	CAMGWEVGETQYF
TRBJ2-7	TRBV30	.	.	TGTGCCTGGAGCCCGTGGGTAATAGGGTTGCACGAGCAGTACTTC	CAWSPWVIGLHEQYF
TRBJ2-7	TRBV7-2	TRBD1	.	TGTGCCACCCCGGACAGGGGGGCTTACGAGCAGTACTTC	CATPDRGAYEQYF
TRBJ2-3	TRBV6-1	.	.	TGTGCCAGCAGTGAAGACGTGCTAGCCCCCGCCGGATGGGATACGCAGTATTTT	CASSEDVLAPAGWDTQYF
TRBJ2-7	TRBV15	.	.	TGTGCCACCAGCAGAACAACAGGATCCGGAGCCGCCTACGAGCAGTACTTC	CATSRTTGSGAAYEQYF
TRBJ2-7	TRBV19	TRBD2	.	TGTGCCAGTAGGATTAGCGGGACCTACGAGCAGTACTTC	CASRISGTYEQYF
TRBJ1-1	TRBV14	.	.	TGTGCCAGCAGCCAGTGGCAGGGGCTCAACACTGAAGCTTTCTTT	CASSQWQGLNTEAFF
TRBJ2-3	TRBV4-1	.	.	TGCGCCAGCAGCCAAATCAGCGGCATCTCAGATACGCAGTATTTT	CASSQISGISDTQYF
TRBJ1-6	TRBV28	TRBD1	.	TGTGCCAGCAGCCCGGGACAGGTTAATTCACCCCTCCACTTT	CASSPGQVNSPLHF
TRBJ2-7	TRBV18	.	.	TGTGCCAGCTCACCACAGGGTGGAGGAGAGCAGTACTTC	CASSPQGGGEQYF
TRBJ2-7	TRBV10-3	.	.	TGTGCCATCAGTGAGTCGACTTACGAGCAGTACTTC	CAISESTYEQYF
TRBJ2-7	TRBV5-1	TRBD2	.	TGCGCCAGCAGCTTGGGTGGTAGCGGGAGCTACGAGCAGTACTTC	CASSLGGSGSYEQYF
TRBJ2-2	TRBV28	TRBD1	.	TGTGCCAGCAGATCCCATAGGGGGCTATACACCGGGGAGCTGTTTTTT	CASRSHRGLYTGELFF
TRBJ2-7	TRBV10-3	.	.	TGTGCCATCAGTGAGTCGGGGGCGGGTACCACCTACGAGCAGTACTTC	CAISESGAGTTYEQYF
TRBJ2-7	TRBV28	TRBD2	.	TGTGCCAGCAGCCCTCACCTAGCGGGAACTACAGTCTTC	CASSPHLAGTTVF
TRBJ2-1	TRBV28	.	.	TGTGCCAGCAGCCTGGAGCCCCTTGAGCAGTTCTTC	CASSLEPLEQFF
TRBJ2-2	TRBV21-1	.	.	TGTGCCAGCAGCAGTCCCACCGAGAACACCGGGGAGCTGTTTTTT	CASSSPTENTGELFF
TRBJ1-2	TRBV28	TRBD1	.	TGTGCCAGCAGTACCAGACAGGGACTCTATGGCTACACCTTC	CASSTRQGLYGYTF
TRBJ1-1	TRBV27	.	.	TGTGCCAGCAGCCCCTGGGGTCAGGGTTTAGAAGTAACGGCTTTCTTT	CASSPWGQGLEVTAFF
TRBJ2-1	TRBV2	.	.	TGTGCCAGCAACGTAGGACAGCCGGGGAATGAGCAGTTCTTC	CASNVGQPGNEQFF
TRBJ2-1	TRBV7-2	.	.	TGTGCCAGCAGCTTCCTAGGCACTGAGCAGTTCTTC	CASSFLGTEQFF
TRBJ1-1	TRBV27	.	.	TGTGCCAGCAGTTTAAGAACGCCGGCGAACACTGAAGCTTTCTTT	CASSLRTPANTEAFF
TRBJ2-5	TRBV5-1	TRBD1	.	TGCGCCAGCAGCCTGAGGACAGGTGGGCAAGAGACCCAGTACTTC	CASSLRTGGQETQYF
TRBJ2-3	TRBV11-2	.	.	TGTGCCAGCAGCTTAGGTCGAGTTCCTAGCACAGATACGCAGTATTTT	CASSLGRVPSTDTQYF
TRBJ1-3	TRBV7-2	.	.	TGTGCCAGCAGCTTCTTCGGAAACACCATATATTTT	CASSFFGNTIYF
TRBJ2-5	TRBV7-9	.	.	TGTGCCAGCAGCCATTCTCAAGAGACCCAGTACTTC	CASSHSQETQYF
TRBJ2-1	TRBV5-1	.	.	TGCGCCAGCTCTGTGGGGTATTTTAATGAGCAGTTCTTC	CASSVGYFNEQFF
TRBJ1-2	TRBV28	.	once	TGTGCCAGCAGTTTAGGCAGTTTTGGCTACACCTTC	CASSLGSFGYTF
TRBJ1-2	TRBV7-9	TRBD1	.	TGTGCCAGCAGCCGGGGGACAGGGGAAAGCGGGAACTTC	CASSRGTGESGNF
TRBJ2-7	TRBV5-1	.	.	TGCGCCAGCAGCTTGGGACAGCCCGTCGATGAGCAGTACTTC	CASSLGQPVDEQYF
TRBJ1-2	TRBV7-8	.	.	TGTGCCAGCAGCTTAGCTCGTGGCGGCTACACCTTC	CASSLARGGYTF
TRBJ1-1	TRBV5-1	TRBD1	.	TGCGCCAGCAGGGTCAGGGGGGACACTGAAGCTTTCTTT	CASRVRGDTEAFF
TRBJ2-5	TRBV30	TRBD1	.	TGTGCCTGGAATATTCTACAGGGGGACGGGACCCAGTACTTC	CAWNILQGDGTQYF
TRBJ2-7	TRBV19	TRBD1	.	TGTGCCAGTAGTATAGGGGGCGCAGGGGGAAATTACGAGCAGTACTTC	CASSIGGAGGNYEQYF